The source of this TCR beta chain is a study of early T cells in non-severe SARS-CoV-2 infection. In its sample, this clonotype was seen a few times. Germline CDR1 reads LNHDA; CDR2 reads SQIVND (reference sequence). Trimming pared 7 bases from V and 6 bases from J, leaving 12 bases between. CDR3 size: 13 residues. Individual cDNA molecules received unique molecular identifiers during library preparation. Using its own MiXCR run on the 5' RACE reads, TCRdb lists one record per CDR3 protein. The sample contains about 87,000 distinct CDR3 sequences, around 15% of which appear only once. Sequencing was carried out using whole blood. This TCR was sampled from an adult who was a healthcare worker with PCR-confirmed SARS-CoV-2 infection or an uninfected control (not recorded which). The genes are TRBV19 and TRBJ2-2; D tentatively reads TRBD1 or TRBD2 (5 bases each). The CDR3, as DNA: TGTGCCAGTATTGATATGGGGGCCGGGGAGCTGTTTTTT. The encoded protein is CASIDMGAGELFF.